The rows below give T cell receptor beta chains drawn from one sample of a study of shared clonotypes between healthy human individuals. This table comes from immunoSEQ multiplex PCR, and its TCRdb copy is limited to in-frame clones, with some not included. The table shows about 2.4 million clones, with 93% occurring only once. The sample consisted of naive CD4+ T cells from PBMCs. The receptors were gathered from a man aged 18 to 29 in good health. Some clones in this sample may be carry-over from other donors' samples. The CDR3 runs from the conserved cysteine through the conserved F or W. D genes are given only for firm matches.

v_call	d_call	j_call	cdr3_aa
TRBV28	TRBD1	TRBJ2-7	CASSTGGNSYEQYF
TRBV5-4	TRBD2	TRBJ2-1	CASSSLAGGPREQFF
TRBV5-4	.	TRBJ2-7	CASSRDSQYEQYF
TRBV4-1	TRBD2	TRBJ2-4	CASSQESGRGNIQYF
TRBV18	TRBD1	TRBJ2-7	CASSRAGGVYEQYF
TRBV5-1	TRBD2	TRBJ2-3	CASSTGLAGVGDTQYF
TRBV2	.	TRBJ2-5	CASSFLAGQETQYF
TRBV25-1	.	TRBJ2-5	CASSMGARETQYF
TRBV5-1	.	TRBJ1-1	CASSLANQGTEAFF
TRBV28	.	TRBJ2-1	CASSVRQVEQFF
TRBV9	TRBD2	TRBJ2-5	CASSLSSGKYQETQYF
TRBV18	.	TRBJ1-5	CASSLGWGADQPQHF
TRBV13	.	TRBJ2-1	CASKDQRRSGEQFF
TRBV19	TRBD1	TRBJ1-4	CASSPDRGRNEKLFF
TRBV7-3	TRBD1	TRBJ2-5	CASSSHRGETQYF
TRBV27	TRBD2	TRBJ2-7	CASSFVAGGYEQYF